This T cell receptor beta chain came from a study of shared clonotypes between healthy human individuals. Once extracted for a subset, genomic DNA was divided evenly among several immunoSEQ plates. Methods used by the authors: Filtering of immunoSEQ junctional sequences could not match full-length read filtering. Using immunoSEQ multiplex PCR, the repertoire was profiled, and TCRdb retains in-frame clones only, with some absent. The DNA was the basis for D and trimming; V, J and clone size are from that table. Seen here are approximately 470,000 clones, around four fifths observed once, and the top ten hold 12%. This clone turned up a few times. Its specificity is unknown. Other DNA sequences in the sample encode the same CDR3. Study-wide points: The low donor count limited represented genetic and exposure-history diversity.

All donors qualified as healthy HIV-negative adults and had experienced no recent acute infections or vaccinations. The V gene lost 3 bases and the J gene lost 2 bases, with 14 bases spanning the gap. Germline-derived CDR1 and CDR2 are SGHRS and YFSETQ. The CDR3 totals 16 residues. This receptor was taken from a woman aged 40-49 years in good health. Some clones in this sample may be carry-over from other donors' samples. Sequencing was performed on PBMCs. The chain uses TRBV5-1 and TRBJ2-2; D might be TRBD1 (6 bases). CDR3 nucleotide sequence: TGCGCCAGCAGCTCAACCGGGACAACAAACACCGGGGAGCTGTTTTTT. Its translation: CASSSTGTTNTGELFF. Full variable domain (rest looked up from reference TRBV5-1 and TRBJ2-2): KAGVTQTPRYLIKTRGQQVTLSCSPISGHRSVSWYQQTPGQGLQFLFEYFSETQRNKGNFPGRFSGRQFSNSRSEMNVSTLELGDSALYLCASSSTGTTNTGELFFGEGSRLTVL.